Here is one T cell receptor (beta chain) with its context. Its target is unknown. This specimen comes from a study of shared clonotypes between healthy human individuals. Study information: Sampling drew on donors who were a couple of women and three men aged 18 to 49. Each donor's CD4 naive and CD4 memory cells filled three plates apiece, CD8 naive two, and CD8 memory one.

CDR3 length: 15 residues. Trimming took off 3 bases at V and 1 base at J, with 13 bases between the two ends. Per germline, CDR1 MNHEY and CDR2 SMNVEV (reference sequence). Method: immunoSEQ multiplex PCR; TCRdb's copy keeps in-frame clones and lacks some. This sample has hundreds of thousands of clones, with 90% to 95% found just once. Naive CD8 cells lacked CD45RO, underwent positive selection for CCR7 and left out terminally differentiated effector memory CD45RA+ cells. Findings and limits, study-wide: Between a few donors, naive CD4 clonotypes were shared at a level of about 5%.

V gene TRBV27 combines with J gene TRBJ2-7; possibly TRBD2 for D (6 bases). This sequence was found in a man between 25 and 39 years old in good health. Sequencing was performed on naive CD8+ T cells sorted from blood. The CDR3 DNA reads TGTGCCAGCAGTTTTTCCCAGACTAGGTCCTACGAGCAGTACTTC. Residues: CASSFSQTRSYEQYF.